This entry features one T cell receptor (beta chain) sequence. Antigen: not known. The library protocol tagged individual cDNA molecules with unique molecular identifiers. TCRdb re-derived calls from the 5' RACE reads in MiXCR, one entry per CDR3 protein. The sample has more than 85,000 distinct CDR3 sequences, approximately 15% seen once. The sample originates from a study of early T cells in non-severe SARS-CoV-2 infection. About the study: Chains were unpaired, as sequencing was done on bulk RNA from unsorted whole blood. Study findings and constraints: Anti-spike CD8 specificities were favored by VDJdb matching, whose results missed private and CD4 specificities.

CDR1 is LGHDT, CDR2 YNNKEL, per germline (reference sequence). V was cut by 1 base and J by 8 bases, with 12 bases left in between. The CDR3 sequence is 14 residues long. The sample in question was whole blood, obtained at baseline. The TCR sequence derives from an adult who was a healthcare worker with PCR-confirmed SARS-CoV-2 infection or an uninfected control (not recorded which). V usage is TRBV3-1 and J usage is TRBJ2-1; D uncertain. In DNA, the CDR3 is TGTGCCAGCAGCCAAGGCCTGCTTGGATATGAGCAGTTCTTC. This translates into CASSQGLLGYEQFF.